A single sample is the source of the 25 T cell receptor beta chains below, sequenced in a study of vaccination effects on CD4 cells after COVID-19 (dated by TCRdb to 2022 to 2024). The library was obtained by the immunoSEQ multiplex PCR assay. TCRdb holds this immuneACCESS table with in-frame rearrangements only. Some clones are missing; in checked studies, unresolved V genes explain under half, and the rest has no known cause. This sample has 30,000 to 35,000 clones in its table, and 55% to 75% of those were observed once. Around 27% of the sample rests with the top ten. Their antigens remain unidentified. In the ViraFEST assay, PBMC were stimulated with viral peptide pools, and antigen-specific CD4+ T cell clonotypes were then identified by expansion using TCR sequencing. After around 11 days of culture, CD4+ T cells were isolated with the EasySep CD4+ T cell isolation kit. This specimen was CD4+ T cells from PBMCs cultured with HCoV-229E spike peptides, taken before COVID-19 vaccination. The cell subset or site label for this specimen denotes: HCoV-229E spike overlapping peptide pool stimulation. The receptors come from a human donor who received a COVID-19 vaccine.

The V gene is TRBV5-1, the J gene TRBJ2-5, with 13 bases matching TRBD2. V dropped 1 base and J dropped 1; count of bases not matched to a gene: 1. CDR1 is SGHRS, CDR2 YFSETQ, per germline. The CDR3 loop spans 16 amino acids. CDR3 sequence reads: CASSLTSGRAQETQYF. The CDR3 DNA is TGCGCCAGCAGCTTGACTAGCGGGAGGGCCCAAGAGACCCAGTACTTC.

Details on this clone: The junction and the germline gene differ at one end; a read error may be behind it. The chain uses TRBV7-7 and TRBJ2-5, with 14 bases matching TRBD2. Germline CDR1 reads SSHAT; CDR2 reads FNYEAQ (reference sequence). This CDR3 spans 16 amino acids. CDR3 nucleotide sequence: TGTGCTAGCAGCTTGACTAGCGGGAGGGCCTTTGAGACCCAGTACTTC. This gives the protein CASSLTSGRAFETQYF. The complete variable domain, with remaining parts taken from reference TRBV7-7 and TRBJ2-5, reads GAGVSQSPRYKVTKRGQDVTLRCDPISSHATLYWYQQALGQGPEFLTYFNYEAQPDKSGLPSDRFSAERPEGSISTLTIQRTEQRDSAMYRCASSLTSGRAFETQYFGPGTRLLVL.

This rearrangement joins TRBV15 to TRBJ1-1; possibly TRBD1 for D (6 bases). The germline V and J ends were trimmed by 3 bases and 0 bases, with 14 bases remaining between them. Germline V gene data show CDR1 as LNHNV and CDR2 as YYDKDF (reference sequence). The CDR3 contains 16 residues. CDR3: CATSRGGWQMNTEAFF. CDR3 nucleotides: TGTGCCACCAGCAGGGGGGGCTGGCAAATGAACACTGAAGCTTTCTTT.

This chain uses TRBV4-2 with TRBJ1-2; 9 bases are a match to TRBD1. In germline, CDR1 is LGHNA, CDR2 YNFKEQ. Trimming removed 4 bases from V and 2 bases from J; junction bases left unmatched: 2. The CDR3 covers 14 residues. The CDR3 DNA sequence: TGTGCCAGCAGCCCAGGGACAGGGAACTATGGCTACACCTTC. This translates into CASSPGTGNYGYTF.

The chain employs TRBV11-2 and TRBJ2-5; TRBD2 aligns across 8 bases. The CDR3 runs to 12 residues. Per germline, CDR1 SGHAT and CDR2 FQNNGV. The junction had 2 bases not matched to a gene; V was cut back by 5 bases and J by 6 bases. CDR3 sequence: CASSPGGQTQYF. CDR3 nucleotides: TGTGCCAGCAGCCCGGGGGGGCAGACCCAGTACTTC.

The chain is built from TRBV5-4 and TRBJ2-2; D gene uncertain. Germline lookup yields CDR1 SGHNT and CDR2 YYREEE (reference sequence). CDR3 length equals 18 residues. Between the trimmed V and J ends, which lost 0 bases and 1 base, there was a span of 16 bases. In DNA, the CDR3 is TGTGCCAGCAGCTTGGAAGGAGTAGGCCCAGGGAACACCGGGGAGCTGTTTTTT. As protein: CASSLEGVGPGNTGELFF.

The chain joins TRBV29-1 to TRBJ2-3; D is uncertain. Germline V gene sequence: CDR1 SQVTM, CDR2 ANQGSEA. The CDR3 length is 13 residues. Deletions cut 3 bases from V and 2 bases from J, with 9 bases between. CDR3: CSVDRRFTDTQYF. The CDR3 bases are TGCAGCGTTGACAGGCGCTTCACAGATACGCAGTATTTT.

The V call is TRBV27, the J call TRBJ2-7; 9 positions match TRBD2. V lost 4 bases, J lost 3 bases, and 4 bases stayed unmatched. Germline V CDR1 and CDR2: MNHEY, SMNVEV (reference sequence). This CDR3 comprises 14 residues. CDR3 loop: CASSSGLADYEQYF. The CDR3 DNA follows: TGTGCCAGCAGTTCGGGACTAGCAGACTACGAGCAGTACTTC.

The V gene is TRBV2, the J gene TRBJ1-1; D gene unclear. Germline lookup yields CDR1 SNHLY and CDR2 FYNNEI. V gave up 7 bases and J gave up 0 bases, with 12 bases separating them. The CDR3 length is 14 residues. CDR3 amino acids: CASMPQLVNTEAFF. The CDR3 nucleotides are TGTGCCAGCATGCCTCAGTTGGTGAACACTGAAGCTTTCTTT. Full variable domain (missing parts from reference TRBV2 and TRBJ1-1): EPEVTQTPSHQVTQMGQEVILRCVPISNHLYFYWYRQILGQKVEFLVSFYNNEISEKSEIFDDQFSVERPDGSNFTLKIRSTKLEDSAMYFCASMPQLVNTEAFFGQGTRLTVV.

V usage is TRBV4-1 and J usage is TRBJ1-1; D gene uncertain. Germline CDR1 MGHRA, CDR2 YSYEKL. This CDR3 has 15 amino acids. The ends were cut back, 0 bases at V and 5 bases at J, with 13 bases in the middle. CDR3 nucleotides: TGCGCCAGCAGCCAAGATTCGGTCGCCGGAACTGAAGCTTTCTTT. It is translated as CASSQDSVAGTEAFF.

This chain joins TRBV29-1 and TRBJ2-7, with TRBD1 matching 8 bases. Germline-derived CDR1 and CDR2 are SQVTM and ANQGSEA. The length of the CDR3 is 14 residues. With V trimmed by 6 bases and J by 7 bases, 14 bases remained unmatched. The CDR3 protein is CSVSRDRTVGEQYF. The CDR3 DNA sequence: TGCAGCGTCTCCCGGGACAGGACGGTTGGAGAGCAGTACTTC.

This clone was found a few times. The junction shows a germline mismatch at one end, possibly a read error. CDR3 nucleotides: TGTGCCAGCACCCAAAGTGGGGGCCTGAACACTGAAGCTTTCTTT. Protein product: CASTQSGGLNTEAFF. The chain links TRBV3-1 (or the pseudogene TRBV3-2) to TRBJ1-1; perhaps TRBD1 as D (6 bases). The CDR3 extends over 15 amino acids. In germline, CDR1 is LGHDT, CDR2 YNNKEL (reference sequence).

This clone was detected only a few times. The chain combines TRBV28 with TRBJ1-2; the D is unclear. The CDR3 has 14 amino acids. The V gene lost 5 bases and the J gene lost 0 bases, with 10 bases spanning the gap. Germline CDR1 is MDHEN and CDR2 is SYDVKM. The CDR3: CASSTTRANYGYTF. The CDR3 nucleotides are TGTGCCAGCAGTACGACGAGAGCTAACTATGGCTACACCTTC.

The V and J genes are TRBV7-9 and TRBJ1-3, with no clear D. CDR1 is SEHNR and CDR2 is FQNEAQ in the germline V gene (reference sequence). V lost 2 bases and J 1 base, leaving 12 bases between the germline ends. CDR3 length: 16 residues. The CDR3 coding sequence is TGTGCCAGCAGCTTATACGGGCGTCGGTCTGGAAACACCATATATTTT. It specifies CASSLYGRRSGNTIYF.

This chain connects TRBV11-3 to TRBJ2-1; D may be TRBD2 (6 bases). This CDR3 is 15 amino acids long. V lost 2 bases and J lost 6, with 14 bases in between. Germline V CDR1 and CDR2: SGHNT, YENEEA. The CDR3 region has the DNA TGTGCCAGCAGCTTACAATTGGCTAGCGTCAATGAGCAGTTCTTC. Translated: CASSLQLASVNEQFF.

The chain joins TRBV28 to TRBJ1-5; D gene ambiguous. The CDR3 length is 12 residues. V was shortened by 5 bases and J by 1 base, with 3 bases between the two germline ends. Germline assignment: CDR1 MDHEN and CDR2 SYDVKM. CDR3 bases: TGTGCCAGCAGTGAGAGCAATCAGCCCCAGCATTTT. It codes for CASSESNQPQHF.

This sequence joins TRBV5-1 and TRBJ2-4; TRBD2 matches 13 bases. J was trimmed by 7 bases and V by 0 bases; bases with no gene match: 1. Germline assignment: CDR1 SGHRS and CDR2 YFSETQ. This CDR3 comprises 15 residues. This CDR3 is CASSLELAGGNIQYF. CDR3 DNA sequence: TGCGCCAGCAGCTTGGAACTAGCGGGGGGGAACATTCAGTACTTC.

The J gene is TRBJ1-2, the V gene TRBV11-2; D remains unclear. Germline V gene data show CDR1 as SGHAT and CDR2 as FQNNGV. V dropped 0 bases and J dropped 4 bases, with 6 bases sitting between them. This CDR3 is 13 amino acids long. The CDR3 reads CASSLDYGYGYTF. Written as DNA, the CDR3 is TGTGCCAGCAGCTTAGATTACGGCTATGGCTACACCTTC.

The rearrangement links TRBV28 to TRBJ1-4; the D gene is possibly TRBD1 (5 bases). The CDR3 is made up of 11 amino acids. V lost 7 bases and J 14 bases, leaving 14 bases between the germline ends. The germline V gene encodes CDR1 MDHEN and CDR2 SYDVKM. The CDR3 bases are TGTGCCAGCATGGGTGCGCGGGGGCTGTTTTTT. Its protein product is CASMGARGLFF. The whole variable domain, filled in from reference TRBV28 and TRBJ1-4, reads DVKVTQSSRYLVKRTGEKVFLECVQDMDHENMFWYRQDPGLGLRLIYFSYDVKMKEKGDIPEGYSVSREKKERFSLILESASTNQTSMYLCASMGARGLFFGSGTQLSVL.

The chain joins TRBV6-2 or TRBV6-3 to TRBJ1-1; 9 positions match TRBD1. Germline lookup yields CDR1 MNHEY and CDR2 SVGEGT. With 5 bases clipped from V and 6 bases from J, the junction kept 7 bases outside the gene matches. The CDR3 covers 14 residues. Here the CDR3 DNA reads TGTGCCAGCAGTGTATACCGGGACAGGGCTGAAGCTTTCTTT. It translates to CASSVYRDRAEAFF.

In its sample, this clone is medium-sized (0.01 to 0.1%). CDR3 coding DNA: TGTGCCAGCACTCCCATGGTAGCGGGGACCTACAATGAGCAGTTCTTC. Protein: CASTPMVAGTYNEQFF. The rearrangement uses TRBV28 and TRBJ2-1; 8 bases fit TRBD2. The CDR3 runs to 16 residues. With V trimmed by 7 bases and J by 2 bases, 10 bases remained unmatched. Germline CDR1 MDHEN, CDR2 SYDVKM.

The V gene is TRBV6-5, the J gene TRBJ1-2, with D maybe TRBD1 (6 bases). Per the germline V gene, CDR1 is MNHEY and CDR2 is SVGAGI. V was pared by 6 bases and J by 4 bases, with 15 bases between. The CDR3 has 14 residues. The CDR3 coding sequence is TGTGCCAGCAGCCGACTACAGGGATCCTATGGCTACACCTTC. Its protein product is CASSRLQGSYGYTF.

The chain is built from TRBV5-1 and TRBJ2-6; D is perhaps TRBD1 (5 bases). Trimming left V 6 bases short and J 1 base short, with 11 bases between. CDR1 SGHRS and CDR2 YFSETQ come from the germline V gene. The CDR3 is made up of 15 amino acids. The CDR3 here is CASTPTVSGANVLTF. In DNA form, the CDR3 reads TGCGCCAGCACCCCGACAGTTTCTGGGGCCAACGTCCTGACTTTC.

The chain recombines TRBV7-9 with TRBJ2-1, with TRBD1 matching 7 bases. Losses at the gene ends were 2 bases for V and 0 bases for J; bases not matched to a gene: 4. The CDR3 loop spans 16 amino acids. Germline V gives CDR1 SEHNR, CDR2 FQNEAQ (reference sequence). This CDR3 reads CASSLPQGSSYNEQFF. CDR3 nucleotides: TGTGCCAGCAGCTTACCACAGGGGAGCTCCTACAATGAGCAGTTCTTC.

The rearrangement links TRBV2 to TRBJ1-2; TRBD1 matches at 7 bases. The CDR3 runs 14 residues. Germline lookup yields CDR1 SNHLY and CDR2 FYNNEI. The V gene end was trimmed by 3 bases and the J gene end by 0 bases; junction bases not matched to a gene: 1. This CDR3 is CASSDGTANYGYTF. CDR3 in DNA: TGTGCCAGCAGTGATGGGACAGCTAACTATGGCTACACCTTC.